One and the same sample provided the 19 T cell receptor beta chains below, sequenced in a study of CD8 T cells in ankylosing spondylitis (dated by TCRdb to about 2017). Library preparation used 5' RACE. The sample was run on an Illumina HiSeq 2500. TCRdb cleaned the public reads at Q25 with fastp, built clones with MiXCR and kept in-frame beta chains. Merged by CDR3 protein, the rows form single entries marked with the most common genes and DNA. The table for this sample lists 180,000 or so distinct CDR3 sequences; 11% of them were counted only once. The ten largest clones represent 25% to 30% of the sample. Material for sequencing was blood, either unsorted or a sorted T cell fraction (not recorded which). All receptors derive from a male donor with ankylosing spondylitis or in good health (not recorded which).

V is TRBV20-1 and J is TRBJ2-3, with D unclear. The germline gives CDR1 DFQATT, CDR2 SNEGSKA (reference sequence). V shed 1 base and J shed 4 bases, with 12 bases lying between them. This CDR3 spans 14 amino acids. The CDR3 coding sequence is TGCAGTGCTAGAGGTATTGTCCCCGCAGATACGCAGTATTTT. It specifies CSARGIVPADTQYF.

This clonotype was seen at least ten times. The chain uses TRBV6-5 and TRBJ1-3, with D uncertain. The germline V gene encodes CDR1 MNHEY and CDR2 SVGAGI. The CDR3 covers 14 residues. V was clipped by 2 bases and J by 0 bases, with 5 bases between them. The CDR3 DNA follows: TGTGCCAGCAGTTACAGGAGCTCTGGAAACACCATATATTTT. The encoded protein is CASSYRSSGNTIYF.

This clonotype was counted at least ten times. The gene calls are TRBV29-1 and TRBJ2-7; tentatively, D is TRBD1 (6 bases). CDR1 and CDR2 (germline): SQVTM, ANQGSEA. The CDR3 runs to 13 residues. The V gene lost 5 bases and the J gene lost 0 bases, with 11 bases spanning the gap. CDR3 in DNA: TGCAGCGTTCAGGACAGAAACTCCTACGAGCAGTACTTC. It encodes CSVQDRNSYEQYF.

In regard to this clonotype: A read error is possible here, since a much larger clone lies one base away. The J gene is TRBJ2-3, the V gene TRBV9; 8 bases are a match to TRBD2. Germline CDR1 and CDR2: SGDLS and YYNGEE. CDR3 length: 16 residues. CDR3 loop: CASSATAGGDTDMQYF. The DNA for the CDR3 is TGTGCCAGCAGCGCAACCGCGGGGGGCGACACAGATATGCAGTATTTT.

A few counts support this clonotype. This chain uses TRBV11-2 with TRBJ1-2; D is undetermined. Germline CDR1 is SGHAT and CDR2 is FQNNGV. The CDR3 extends over 14 amino acids. Trimming stripped 5 bases from V and 7 bases from J, with 17 bases between. The CDR3 DNA sequence: TGTGCCAGCAGCCCCCAGAGGGTAAATGGTGGCTACACCTTC. Protein sequence: CASSPQRVNGGYTF. The full variable domain, in which reference TRBV11-2 and TRBJ1-2 provide the parts outside the CDR3, is EAGVAQSPRYKIIEKRQSVAFWCNPISGHATLYWYQQILGQGPKLLIQFQNNGVVDDSQLPKDRFSAERLKGVDSTLKIQPAKLEDSAVYLCASSPQRVNGGYTFGSGTRLTVV.

This clonotype occurred a few times. The chain uses TRBV7-2 and TRBJ1-5, with D possibly TRBD1 on 5 matching bases. CDR1 SGHTA and CDR2 FQGNSA come from the germline V gene. This CDR3 contains 15 residues. Trimming took 1 base from V and 4 from J, leaving 11 bases between them. The chain's CDR3 is CASSLGGAPNQPQHF. In DNA form, the CDR3 reads TGTGCCAGCAGCTTAGGAGGGGCCCCAAATCAGCCCCAGCATTTT. Supplemented by reference TRBV7-2 and TRBJ1-5, the full variable domain reads GAGVSQSPSNKVTEKGKDVELRCDPISGHTALYWYRQSLGQGLEFLIYFQGNSAPDKSGLPSDRFSAERTGGSVSTLTIQRTQQEDSAVYLCASSLGGAPNQPQHFGDGTRLSIL.

In this sample, this clonotype turned up many times. The rearrangement joins TRBV3-1 to TRBJ2-5, with D tentatively TRBD1 or TRBD2 (5 bases each). There are 14 residues in the CDR3. The germline gives CDR1 LGHDT, CDR2 YNNKEL (reference sequence). The V gene lost 1 base and the J gene lost 0 bases, with 6 bases spanning the gap. The CDR3 region is CASSQGGYQETQYF. The CDR3 DNA is TGTGCCAGCAGCCAAGGGGGGTACCAAGAGACCCAGTACTTC.

This clonotype was seen repeatedly, ten times or more. This sequence joins TRBV7-6 and TRBJ2-5; D ambiguous. This CDR3 spans 15 amino acids. The germline gives CDR1 SGHVS, CDR2 FNYEAQ. The V end lost 1 base, the J end lost 4 bases, and 13 bases lay between the germline ends. The CDR3 DNA reads TGTGCCAGCAGCTTAGAGGGCTCAAGGCCAGAGACCCAGTACTTC. It codes for CASSLEGSRPETQYF.

In this sample, this clonotype turned up many times. One end of the junction does not line up with germline, which may come from a read error. The chain recombines TRBV7-6 with TRBJ2-5; 10 nucleotides align to TRBD2. This CDR3 is built from 14 residues. The V gene's germline CDR1 is SGHVS and CDR2 FNYEAQ. The CDR3 nucleotides read TGTGCCAGCAGCATAGCGGGGGGCCAAGAGACCCAGTACTTC. Its translation: CASSIAGGQETQYF.

This clonotype was picked up many times. The V call is TRBV6-2 or TRBV6-3, the J call TRBJ2-7; D may match TRBD1 or TRBD2 (7 bases each). This CDR3 has 17 amino acids. Deletions cut 2 bases from V and 0 bases from J, with 17 bases between. Germline CDR1 is MNHEY and CDR2 is SVGEGT. This CDR3 is CASSYPSTGRDSYEQYF. The CDR3 DNA reads TGTGCCAGCAGTTACCCTTCGACAGGGAGGGACTCCTACGAGCAGTACTTC.

This clonotype showed up many times. V gene TRBV4-1 combines with J gene TRBJ2-4; D ambiguous. Germline lookup yields CDR1 MGHRA and CDR2 YSYEKL. V was pared by 0 bases and J by 5 bases, with 5 bases between. The CDR3 spans 13 residues. The CDR3 spells CASSQDTQNIQYF. In DNA, the CDR3 is TGCGCCAGCAGCCAAGACACCCAAAACATTCAGTACTTC.

This clonotype was found many times. This sequence joins TRBV7-6 and TRBJ2-7, with 7 bases that match TRBD1. The germline CDR1 and CDR2 sequences are SGHVS and FNYEAQ. Trimming at V came to 4 bases and at J to 2 bases, leaving 5 bases not matched to a gene. The CDR3 runs 14 residues. CDR3 amino acids: CASSSLGTAYEQYF. The CDR3 nucleotides are TGTGCCAGCAGCTCCCTTGGGACAGCCTACGAGCAGTACTTC.

The chain carries TRBV5-1 and TRBJ1-1; D not certain. The CDR3 covers 14 residues. V lost 4 bases, J lost 4 bases, and 14 bases lay in between. Per the germline V gene, CDR1 is SGHRS and CDR2 is YFSETQ. The CDR3 coding sequence is TGCGCCAGCAGCCTGAGGCAGTCTGCCACTGAAGCTTTCTTT. Translated: CASSLRQSATEAFF. Full variable domain (rest looked up from reference TRBV5-1 and TRBJ1-1): KAGVTQTPRYLIKTRGQQVTLSCSPISGHRSVSWYQQTPGQGLQFLFEYFSETQRNKGNFPGRFSGRQFSNSRSEMNVSTLELGDSALYLCASSLRQSATEAFFGQGTRLTVV.

This clonotype occurred many times. This chain connects TRBV12-3 or TRBV12-4 to TRBJ2-2, with D maybe TRBD2 (6 bases). V dropped 7 bases and J dropped 1 base, with 16 bases sitting between them. This CDR3 has 16 residues. DNA for the CDR3: TGTGCCAGCACCTCCCTGACTAGACTGAACACCGGGGAGCTGTTTTTT. It translates to CASTSLTRLNTGELFF.

This clonotype was observed a handful of times. The gene calls are TRBV27 and TRBJ2-3; D not certain. Germline V gene data show CDR1 as MNHEY and CDR2 as SMNVEV (reference sequence). The CDR3 is made up of 15 amino acids. The ends were cut back, 3 bases at V and 2 bases at J, with 12 bases in the middle. The CDR3 DNA follows: TGTGCCAGCAGTTTGCAGGCCGCTTTCACAGATACGCAGTATTTT. Translation gives CASSLQAAFTDTQYF.

This chain connects TRBV5-6 to TRBJ2-2; D is uncertain. The CDR3 covers 14 residues. CDR1 and CDR2 from the germline V gene are SGHDT and YYEEEE. V was pared by 0 bases and J by 4 bases, with 7 bases between. The CDR3 sequence: CASSLEGLTGELFF. The CDR3 DNA is TGTGCCAGCAGCTTGGAGGGCCTCACCGGGGAGCTGTTTTTT.

This sequence joins TRBV5-1 and TRBJ2-7, with D unclear. Trimming cost V 0 bases and J 4 bases, with 14 bases left between them. Per germline, CDR1 SGHRS and CDR2 YFSETQ. The CDR3 covers 15 residues. CDR3 sequence: CASSLARTESYEQYF. CDR3 bases: TGCGCCAGCAGCTTGGCTCGGACGGAAAGTTACGAGCAGTACTTC.

In this sample, this clonotype turned up many times. The chain uses TRBV5-6 and TRBJ2-3; no clear D. CDR3 size: 15 residues. Trimming pared 3 bases from V and 1 base from J, leaving 12 bases between. Per the germline V gene, CDR1 is SGHDT and CDR2 is YYEEEE. CDR3 coding DNA: TGTGCCAGCAGCTCGATGGGTTCGGGCACAGATACGCAGTATTTT. As protein: CASSSMGSGTDTQYF.

This chain links TRBV20-1 with TRBJ1-5; no firm D call. The ends were cut back, 2 bases at V and 5 bases at J, with 10 bases in the middle. The CDR3 runs 13 residues. Germline CDR1 reads DFQATT; CDR2 reads SNEGSKA (reference sequence). Written as DNA, the CDR3 is TGCAGTGCTAGAAAAGGGTCGGATCAGCCCCAGCATTTT. Its translation is CSARKGSDQPQHF.